These T cell receptor beta chains were read from a single sample in a study of cytomegalovirus exposure and HLA in healthy donors. This table comes from immunoSEQ multiplex PCR, and its TCRdb copy is limited to in-frame clones, with some not included. The sample contains roughly 60,000 clones, 60% to 85% of which appear only once. Sequencing was performed on PBMCs. The source of these receptors is a woman between 40 and 55 years old in good health and CMV-seropositive. Each CDR3 is given with its conserved first and last residue. Each record gives: V gene, D gene, clone size, J gene, CDR3 protein, CDR3 DNA. The D gene is left open where the match is weak. Clone size is given for some rows only: seen once, a few or many times, or a class if the clone is expanded.

TRBV28	-	-	TRBJ2-7	CASTTRGEQYF	TGTGCCAGCACTACGAGGGGGGAGCAGTACTTC
TRBV7-8	-	-	TRBJ1-5	CASSLDIGQPQHF	TGTGCCAGCAGCTTGGACATAGGGCAGCCCCAGCATTTT
TRBV7-9	-	-	TRBJ1-2	CASSLAQGPSNYGYTF	TGTGCCAGCAGCTTAGCACAGGGACCTTCAAACTATGGCTACACCTTC
TRBV7-2	TRBD1	once	TRBJ2-3	CASSPGDRVGGDTQYF	TGTGCCAGCAGCCCCGGGGACAGGGTGGGGGGGGATACGCAGTATTTT
TRBV7-9	-	-	TRBJ1-2	CASSLGTGATFSYTF	TGTGCCAGCAGCTTAGGTACAGGCGCTACATTTAGCTACACCTTC
TRBV19	TRBD1	few	TRBJ1-6	CATKGQGDNSPLHF	TGTGCCACCAAAGGACAGGGGGATAATTCACCCCTCCACTTT
TRBV4-1	TRBD1	-	TRBJ2-7	CASRRDRGYEQYF	TGCGCCAGCAGGAGGGACAGGGGCTACGAGCAGTACTTC
TRBV6-5	TRBD1	-	TRBJ1-1	CASSPRDRRNTEAFF	TGTGCCAGCAGTCCTAGGGACAGGAGGAACACTGAAGCTTTCTTT
TRBV19	TRBD1	few	TRBJ1-4	CASWNPTGFRANEKLFF	TGTGCCAGTTGGAACCCGACAGGGTTCAGGGCTAATGAAAAACTGTTTTTT
TRBV5-8	-	few	TRBJ1-4	CASSFGQSHNEKLFF	TGTGCCAGCAGCTTCGGACAGAGTCATAATGAAAAACTGTTTTTT
TRBV19	-	-	TRBJ2-7	CASSMTGTALEQYF	TGTGCCAGTAGTATGACAGGTACAGCCCTCGAGCAGTACTTC
TRBV5-1	-	-	TRBJ1-2	CASSLERMNYGYTF	TGCGCCAGCAGCTTGGAGAGGATGAACTATGGCTACACCTTC
TRBV28	-	few	TRBJ2-5	CASSFSRETQYF	TGTGCCAGCAGTTTCAGCAGGGAGACCCAGTACTTC
TRBV6-5	TRBD1	-	TRBJ1-2	CASSARDRAPYGYTF	TGTGCCAGCAGTGCCCGGGACAGGGCCCCCTATGGCTACACCTTC
TRBV30	TRBD1	-	TRBJ1-5	CAWSVGTGFQPQHF	TGTGCCTGGAGTGTTGGGACAGGGTTTCAGCCCCAGCATTTT
TRBV9	-	-	TRBJ1-3	CASSAVGSSGNTIYF	TGTGCCAGCAGCGCCGTCGGTTCCTCTGGAAACACCATATATTTT
TRBV19	TRBD1	-	TRBJ1-1	CASSITRGRSTEAFF	TGTGCCAGTAGTATTACCAGGGGGCGAAGCACTGAAGCTTTCTTT
TRBV5-1	TRBD2	-	TRBJ2-1	CASSLGGLAGDASYNEQFF	TGCGCCAGCAGCTTAGGAGGACTAGCGGGGGACGCTTCCTACAATGAGCAGTTCTTC
TRBV30	-	-	TRBJ1-6	CAWSREISYNSPLHF	TGTGCCTGGAGCCGGGAGATCTCCTATAATTCACCCCTCCACTTT
TRBV4-1	-	-	TRBJ2-3	CASSRGLSGPFLIQDTQYF	TGCGCCAGCAGCCGTGGGCTGAGCGGGCCGTTTCTAATACAAGATACGCAGTATTTT
TRBV19	-	few	TRBJ1-3	CASSIRQLSSGNTIYF	TGTGCCAGTAGTATAAGACAGCTGAGCTCTGGAAACACCATATATTTT
TRBV11-2	TRBD2	-	TRBJ2-5	CASSLGWGGNQETQYF	TGTGCCAGCAGCTTAGGTTGGGGGGGAAACCAAGAGACCCAGTACTTC
TRBV11-2	TRBD1	-	TRBJ1-5	CASSLGQNNQPQHF	TGTGCCAGCAGCTTGGGACAGAACAATCAGCCCCAGCATTTT
TRBV5-1	-	-	TRBJ2-1	CASSLGGASYNEQFF	TGCGCCAGCAGCTTGGGCGGGGCCTCCTACAATGAGCAGTTCTTC
TRBV18	TRBD2	-	TRBJ2-3	CASSPTSGGRDTQYF	TGTGCCAGCTCACCGACTAGCGGGGGCCGAGATACGCAGTATTTT
TRBV6-1	TRBD1	-	TRBJ2-2	CASRAPQGASGELFF	TGTGCCAGCAGAGCCCCACAGGGGGCCTCCGGGGAGCTGTTTTTT
TRBV10-3	-	-	TRBJ1-2	CASVWGPNYGYTF	TGTGCCTCAGTGTGGGGGCCTAACTATGGCTACACCTTC
TRBV6-5	-	-	TRBJ2-1	CASSYRSGYSYNEQFF	TGTGCCAGCAGTTACCGGAGCGGTTACTCCTACAATGAGCAGTTCTTC
TRBV27	TRBD2	-	TRBJ2-5	CASSLGTSGGPQETQYF	TGTGCCAGCAGTCTCGGGACTAGCGGGGGCCCCCAAGAGACCCAGTACTTC